This is a list of T cell receptor beta chains from one sample in a study of long-term antiretroviral therapy in people with HIV. Profiling relied on immunoSEQ multiplex PCR, and the TCRdb table lists in-frame clones only, not all of them. This sample has some 27,000 clones; 79% occur once, and the top ten carry approximately 10%. The source was unsorted PBMCs, collected 2.1 years after starting antiretroviral therapy. These receptors were collected from a man aged 25-40 years with HIV. The CDR3 runs from the conserved cysteine through the conserved F or W. The order of the fields is clone size, V gene, J gene, D gene, CDR3 length, CDR3 protein, CDR3 DNA. D genes are given only for firm matches. The size entry is marked missing in some rows and otherwise reads once, few, many or a size class.

>-|TRBV5-1|TRBJ1-2|-|16
CATNPGPDRSNYGYTF
TGCGCCACCAACCCTGGGCCGGACAGATCTAACTATGGCTACACCTTC
>-|TRBV4-1|TRBJ1-5|-|13
CASSQGAEQPQHF
TGCGCCAGCAGCCAAGGCGCAGAACAGCCCCAGCATTTT
>-|TRBV2|TRBJ1-1|-|13
CASSGVGNTEAFF
TGTGCCAGCAGTGGGGTTGGGAACACTGAAGCTTTCTTT
>-|TRBV19|TRBJ1-4|-|16
CASSPRKGSKLEKLFF
TGTGCCAGTAGTCCGAGAAAGGGCAGCAAGCTTGAAAAACTGTTTTTT
>-|TRBV23-1|TRBJ2-7|-|14
CASSQLGHFYEQYF
TGCGCCAGCAGTCAACTGGGACATTTCTACGAGCAGTACTTC
>-|TRBV18|TRBJ1-2|-|13
CASSDRQVWGYTF
TGTGCCAGCTCAGACCGACAGGTTTGGGGCTACACCTTC
>few|TRBV19|TRBJ1-2|TRBD1|17
CASSIRGTGGANYGYTF
TGTGCCAGTAGTATTCGTGGGACAGGGGGCGCAAACTATGGCTACACCTTC
>-|TRBV18|TRBJ2-5|-|14
CASSPFQAQETQYF
TGTGCCAGCTCACCATTCCAAGCCCAAGAGACCCAGTACTTC
>-|TRBV7-9|TRBJ2-1|TRBD2|16
CASSPLTGGGGNEQFF
TGTGCCAGCAGCCCACTGACGGGCGGGGGGGGCAATGAGCAGTTCTTC
>once|TRBV5-1|TRBJ1-4|-|16
CASSLGIKDPGEKLFF
TGCGCCAGCAGCTTGGGCATTAAGGACCCAGGCGAAAAACTGTTTTTT
>-|TRBV13|TRBJ2-2|TRBD1|16
CASSSPDRGQIGELFF
TGTGCCAGCAGCTCCCCGGACAGGGGGCAAATCGGGGAGCTGTTTTTT
>-|TRBV5-6|TRBJ2-3|TRBD2|14
CASSSGLAGDLQYF
TGTGCCAGCAGCTCGGGACTAGCGGGGGACTTGCAGTATTTT
>-|TRBV5-6|TRBJ1-1|TRBD1|16
CASRETGAPLNTEAFF
TGTGCCAGCAGAGAAACAGGGGCACCTTTGAACACTGAAGCTTTCTTT
>-|TRBV11-3|TRBJ2-1|-|14
CASKPLRGGTEQFF
TGTGCCAGCAAGCCACTCAGGGGAGGGACGGAGCAGTTCTTC
>-|TRBV2|TRBJ2-7|-|13
CASSTMFAGEQYF
TGTGCCAGCAGCACGATGTTCGCGGGGGAGCAGTACTTC
>-|TRBV10-1|TRBJ2-1|-|13
CASTPLMSGEQFF
TGCGCCAGCACCCCCCTTATGAGTGGTGAGCAGTTCTTC
>-|TRBV6-5|TRBJ2-1|TRBD1|14
CASKGQGSNNEQFF
TGTGCCAGCAAGGGACAGGGCTCGAACAATGAGCAGTTCTTC
>-|TRBV28|TRBJ1-6|-|16
CASSGEHSSYNSPLHF
TGTGCCAGCAGTGGCGAACACAGCTCCTATAATTCACCCCTCCACTTT
>-|TRBV5-4|TRBJ2-1|-|14
CASSLEGARPEQFF
TGTGCCAGCAGCTTGGAGGGCGCACGCCCTGAGCAGTTCTTC
>few|TRBV7-6|TRBJ2-7|-|16
CASSPSVFTDSYEQYF
TGTGCCAGCAGCCCTTCCGTTTTCACCGACTCCTACGAGCAGTACTTC
>-|TRBV7-9|TRBJ1-1|-|13
CASSFPGAGGAFF
TGTGCCAGCAGCTTCCCCGGGGCGGGGGGGGCTTTCTTT
>once|TRBV6-1|TRBJ2-1|TRBD2|21
CASSESFGAGLAGAAEDEQFF
TGTGCCAGCAGTGAATCTTTTGGGGCCGGACTAGCGGGGGCCGCGGAGGATGAGCAGTTCTTC
>-|TRBV7-9|TRBJ1-2|-|13
CASTRDPNYGYTF
TGTGCCAGCACCAGAGATCCTAACTATGGCTACACCTTC
>-|TRBV29-1|TRBJ2-7|-|13
CSAMTGRSYEQYF
TGCAGCGCAATGACAGGACGGTCCTACGAGCAGTACTTC
>-|TRBV2|TRBJ2-7|-|15
CASSELRIGRYEQYF
TGTGCCAGCAGTGAATTGAGGATTGGACGCTACGAGCAGTACTTC
>-|TRBV7-2|TRBJ2-7|TRBD2|17
CASSPGHLAGVRGEQYF
TGTGCCAGCAGCCCTGGTCACCTAGCGGGAGTTAGAGGGGAGCAGTACTTC
>-|TRBV10-1|TRBJ1-6|-|15
CASSYSWTYNSPLHF
TGCGCCAGCAGTTATTCATGGACATATAATTCACCCCTCCACTTT
>-|TRBV6-5|TRBJ1-4|-|16
CASIYARDFINEKLFF
TGTGCCAGCATTTACGCCCGGGATTTTATTAATGAAAAACTGTTTTTT
>-|TRBV7-2|TRBJ2-7|-|17
CASSSPGANWGRYEQYF
TGTGCCAGCAGCTCCCCGGGGGCCAACTGGGGCAGATACGAGCAGTACTTC
>-|TRBV25-1|TRBJ1-2|-|14
CASSENSGTYGYTF
TGTGCCAGCAGTGAAAACAGCGGTACTTATGGCTACACCTTC
>-|TRBV5-1|TRBJ2-3|-|13
CASSLAFRDTQYF
TGCGCCAGCAGCCTGGCTTTCCGGGATACGCAGTATTTT
>-|TRBV5-6|TRBJ2-2|-|14
CASSLIPNTGELFF
TGTGCCAGCAGCTTGATCCCGAACACCGGGGAGCTGTTTTTT
>-|TRBV4-3|TRBJ2-3|-|14
CASSQEQGADTQYF
TGCGCCAGCAGCCAAGAGCAGGGAGCAGATACGCAGTATTTT
>few|TRBV5-4|TRBJ2-7|-|14
CASSLDRAAYEQYF
TGTGCCAGCAGCTTGGACAGGGCTGCCTACGAGCAGTACTTC
>-|TRBV6-6|TRBJ1-5|TRBD1|15
CASSPGGSGNQPQHF
TGTGCCAGCAGTCCAGGGGGGTCGGGCAATCAGCCCCAGCATTTT
>few|TRBV5-1|TRBJ1-6|TRBD1|17
CASSLGPGTGGGSPLHF
TGCGCCAGCAGCCTCGGTCCCGGGACAGGGGGCGGTTCACCCCTCCACTTT
>-|TRBV9|TRBJ1-6|-|14
CASSVQEYNSPLHF
TGTGCCAGCAGCGTACAGGAATATAATTCACCCCTCCACTTT
>-|TRBV20-1|TRBJ2-5|-|10
CSASPGTEYF
TGCAGTGCTAGTCCCGGGACGGAGTACTTC
>-|TRBV14|TRBJ2-1|TRBD1|16
CASSQWLRQGENEQFF
TGTGCCAGCAGCCAATGGCTTCGACAGGGCGAGAATGAGCAGTTCTTC
>-|TRBV11-2|TRBJ1-1|-|12
CASRWGNTEAFF
TGTGCCAGCCGGTGGGGGAACACTGAAGCTTTCTTT
>once|TRBV5-4|TRBJ2-3|-|16
CASSSQGGGSTDTQYF
TGTGCCAGCAGCTCTCAAGGCGGAGGGAGCACAGATACGCAGTATTTT
>-|TRBV28|TRBJ1-5|TRBD1|18
CASSFGARTGISNQPQHF
TGTGCCAGCAGTTTCGGAGCTAGGACAGGGATTAGCAATCAGCCCCAGCATTTT
>once|TRBV14|TRBJ2-1|-|16
CASSQRLGGTSNEQFF
TGTGCCAGCAGCCAACGGCTCGGGGGCACAAGCAATGAGCAGTTCTTC
>-|TRBV2|TRBJ2-1|TRBD2|17
CASSEATFGRGYNEQFF
TGTGCCAGCAGTGAAGCGACGTTCGGGAGGGGGTACAATGAGCAGTTCTTC
>-|TRBV7-8|TRBJ2-1|TRBD2|15
CASSSPTSGYNEQFF
TGTGCCAGCAGCTCCCCGACTAGCGGGTACAATGAGCAGTTCTTC
>-|TRBV5-1|TRBJ2-7|TRBD2|18
CASSLVVSGGRAGYEQYF
TGCGCCAGCAGCTTGGTTGTCTCCGGCGGGAGGGCCGGGTACGAGCAGTACTTC
>-|TRBV5-1|TRBJ2-3|-|16
CASSVSLQGSMDTQYF
TGCGCCAGCAGCGTATCCCTCCAGGGGTCCATGGATACGCAGTATTTT
>-|TRBV5-1|TRBJ1-6|TRBD1|15
CASSLGDSNVSPLHF
TGCGCCAGCAGCCTGGGGGACAGCAATGTCTCACCCCTCCACTTT